Below are 24 T cell receptor beta chains sequenced from a single sample in a study of T cells in Graves' hyperthyroidism and ophthalmopathy. RNA transcripts yielded amplified TCR beta CDR3 regions. Using the HTBI primer set, a first-round RT-PCR was run on the TCR CDR3. TCRdb analysed the multiplex PCR reads with MiXCR anew, one entry per CDR3 protein. The data show around 620,000 distinct CDR3 sequences, with about 16% seen just once and approximately 3.9% held by the top ten. Sequencing used blood. Receptors originate from a woman younger than 45 with Graves' hyperthyroidism.

This clonotype appeared a few times. The chain joins TRBV6-1 to TRBJ1-2, with D tentatively TRBD1 (6 bases). V was clipped by 2 bases and J by 4 bases, with 14 bases between them. Germline V gives CDR1 MNHNS, CDR2 SASEGT. The CDR3 length is 15 residues. The CDR3 region has the DNA TGTGCCAGCAGTGAATACTGGACAGAAAGCTATGGCTACACCTTC. Translation gives CASSEYWTESYGYTF.

This clonotype was recorded at least ten times. The rearrangement uses TRBV28 and TRBJ1-1; perhaps TRBD1 as D (6 bases). Trimming pared 4 bases from V and 4 bases from J, leaving 13 bases between. Germline lookup yields CDR1 MDHEN and CDR2 SYDVKM. CDR3 size: 14 residues. Here the CDR3 reads CASSSYGGPTEAFF. DNA for the CDR3: TGTGCCAGCAGTTCCTACGGGGGCCCCACTGAAGCTTTCTTT.

The chain joins TRBV4-2 to TRBJ2-1, with TRBD1 as a possible D gene (6 bases). The germline gives CDR1 LGHNA, CDR2 YNFKEQ. The CDR3 contains 15 residues. Trimming removed 0 bases at V and 5 bases at J, with 11 bases between. The CDR3 DNA sequence: TGTGCCAGCAGCCAAGATCAGCGACAGGACAATGAGCAGTTCTTC. Protein: CASSQDQRQDNEQFF.

This clonotype was seen a handful of times. V usage is TRBV29-1 and J usage is TRBJ1-1; D unresolved. The CDR3 is 14 amino acids. V lost 7 bases, J lost 1 base, and 16 bases lay in between. Germline assignment: CDR1 SQVTM and CDR2 ANQGSEA. The CDR3 sequence is CSAPLSYRNTEAFF. The CDR3 DNA follows: TGCAGCGCCCCTCTTAGTTACAGGAACACTGAAGCTTTCTTT.

V gene TRBV7-9 combines with J gene TRBJ1-4; the D gene is possibly TRBD1 (5 bases). Germline lookup yields CDR1 SEHNR and CDR2 FQNEAQ (reference sequence). This CDR3 is 15 amino acids long. With 2 bases removed from V and 7 bases from J, the gap between germline ends came to 14 bases. CDR3 in DNA: TGTGCCAGCAGCTTATTAGGGCAGGGCGGTGAAAAACTGTTTTTT. Translation gives CASSLLGQGGEKLFF.

This clonotype was counted many times. Sequence at one end of the junction differs from germline and may be a read error. The V and J genes are TRBV5-5 and TRBJ2-1; tentative D call: TRBD2 (5 bases). The germline CDR1 and CDR2 sequences are SGHKS and YYEKEE (reference sequence). CDR3 length: 15 residues. CDR3 residues: CASSFSERSYTEQFF. The CDR3 DNA sequence: TGTGCCAGCAGCTTTAGCGAGCGGAGCTACACTGAGCAGTTCTTC.

This clonotype occurred a few times. This rearrangement joins TRBV12-3 or TRBV12-4 to TRBJ2-2, with a possible D match to TRBD2 (7 bases). The CDR3 is made up of 16 amino acids. Between the trimmed V and J ends, which lost 8 bases and 4 bases, there was a span of 20 bases. The CDR3 DNA sequence: TGTGCCAGCGCTTCTTACGGGGGGCCGGGCACCGGGGAGCTGTTTTTT. Its protein is CASASYGGPGTGELFF.

This clonotype appeared a few times. This chain uses TRBV11-2 with TRBJ1-4; possibly TRBD1 for D (5 bases). Germline-derived CDR1 and CDR2 are SGHAT and FQNNGV. CDR3 length: 15 amino acids. V lost 0 bases to trimming and J lost 4 bases, with 9 bases between them. The CDR3 DNA reads as TGTGCCAGCAGCTTAGAGGGGCGGATTAATGAAAAACTGTTTTTT. It specifies CASSLEGRINEKLFF.

The chain's CDR3 is CASSHKGFSNQPQHF. CDR3 DNA: TGTGCCAGCAGCCACAAGGGTTTTAGCAATCAGCCCCAGCATTTT. V gene TRBV6-2 or TRBV6-3 combines with J gene TRBJ1-5; D uncertain. V gave up 6 bases and J gave up 0 bases, with 12 bases separating them. The CDR3 is 15 amino acids. Germline CDR1 MNHEY, CDR2 SVGEGT.

This clonotype occurred many times. The V and J genes are TRBV6-2 or TRBV6-3 and TRBJ2-5; weak D call: TRBD2 (6 bases). Germline lookup yields CDR1 MNHEY and CDR2 SVGEGT. This CDR3 region has 16 residues. V was trimmed by 0 bases and J by 5 bases, leaving 16 bases between them. CDR3 sequence: CASSYSQRARMETQYF. The DNA for the CDR3 is TGTGCCAGCAGTTACTCACAGCGGGCGAGGATGGAGACCCAGTACTTC.

This clonotype appeared many times. V and J are TRBV7-6 and TRBJ2-3; the D is unclear. This CDR3 is 14 amino acids long. Per the germline V gene, CDR1 is SGHVS and CDR2 is FNYEAQ. V lost 8 bases and J 0 bases, leaving 12 bases between the germline ends. The CDR3 region is CASLSRSSTDTQYF. The CDR3 bases are TGTGCCAGCCTTAGCCGTTCTAGCACAGATACGCAGTATTTT.

Many counts were recorded for this clonotype. This chain links TRBV12-3 or TRBV12-4 with TRBJ2-1; 14 bases agree with TRBD2. Germline trimming cut 5 bases from V and 7 bases from J; bases unmatched to any gene: 4. CDR3 size: 15 residues. CDR3 in DNA: TGTGCCAGCAGTATGACTAGCGGGAGGGCGAATGAGCAGTTCTTC. This encodes CASSMTSGRANEQFF.

V usage is TRBV6-2 or TRBV6-3 and J usage is TRBJ2-4; the D call may be TRBD1 or TRBD2 (5 bases each). The CDR3 sequence is 15 residues long. Germline CDR1 and CDR2: MNHEY and SVGEGT. V was cut by 2 bases and J by 0 bases, with 8 bases left in between. CDR3 protein: CASSYGGAAKNIQYF. As DNA, the CDR3 is TGTGCCAGCAGTTACGGGGGAGCAGCCAAAAACATTCAGTACTTC.

The genes are TRBV28 and TRBJ2-3; possible D gene TRBD2, 5 bases. CDR3 length: 15 residues. The V end lost 4 bases, the J end lost 4 bases, and 15 bases lay between the germline ends. Germline V lookup: CDR1 MDHEN, CDR2 SYDVKM. CDR3 in DNA: TGTGCCAGCAGTTCTATGGCGGGTGTGTCAGATACGCAGTATTTT. It is translated as CASSSMAGVSDTQYF. The variable domain in full, completed from reference TRBV28 and TRBJ2-3, reads DVKVTQSSRYLVKRTGEKVFLECVQDMDHENMFWYRQDPGLGLRLIYFSYDVKMKEKGDIPEGYSVSREKKERFSLILESASTNQTSMYLCASSSMAGVSDTQYFGPGTRLTVL.

A few counts support this clonotype. The chain couples TRBV29-1 to TRBJ2-1, with D possibly being TRBD2 (6 bases). The CDR3 runs to 13 residues. The germline gives CDR1 SQVTM, CDR2 ANQGSEA. CDR3 sequence: CSGAGLTYNEQFF. DNA of the CDR3: TGCAGTGGCGCGGGGTTAACCTACAATGAGCAGTTCTTC.

This clonotype was seen at least ten times. The chain recombines TRBV20-1 with TRBJ1-5; TRBD1 matches 7 bases. CDR1 and CDR2 from the germline V gene are DFQATT and SNEGSKA (reference sequence). The CDR3 is 14 amino acids. Trimming removed 5 bases from V and 3 bases from J; junction bases left unmatched: 7. CDR3 nucleotide sequence: TGCAGTGCTGGCCGGGACAGAGCCAATCAGCCCCAGCATTTT. Amino acids: CSAGRDRANQPQHF.

This clonotype was picked up many times. The J gene is TRBJ1-2, the V gene TRBV11-3; no definite D call. The CDR3 is 14 residues long. CDR1 is SGHNT and CDR2 is YENEEA in the germline V gene. The CDR3, as DNA: TGTGTCTTCGTACCAACTAACCGGGGCTATGGCTACACCTTC. This codes for CVFVPTNRGYGYTF.

This clonotype was counted many times. V usage is TRBV7-2 and J usage is TRBJ2-5, with D perhaps matching TRBD1 (6 bases). Germline V gene data show CDR1 as SGHTA and CDR2 as FQGNSA. Trimming took 6 bases from V and 1 from J, leaving 9 bases between them. This CDR3 region has 13 residues. In nucleotides, the CDR3 is TGTGCCAGCAGACGGGACATCCAAGAGACCCAGTACTTC. This translates into CASRRDIQETQYF.

The sample holds many counts of this clonotype. The chain is built from TRBV3-1 and TRBJ2-1; 7 bases agree with TRBD1. The germline V gene encodes CDR1 LGHDT and CDR2 YNNKEL (reference sequence). The CDR3 is made up of 15 amino acids. V dropped 3 bases and J dropped 0; count of bases not matched to a gene: 2. Here the CDR3 DNA reads TGTGCCAGCAGCCATGGGGACAGCTCCTACAATGAGCAGTTCTTC. It translates to CASSHGDSSYNEQFF.

This clonotype was seen only a few times. A much larger clone lies a single base off, so this may be a read error. This chain links TRBV7-2 with TRBJ2-7; 9 bases agree with TRBD2. This CDR3 has 15 residues. Germline values: CDR1 SGHTA, CDR2 FQGNSA. The CDR3 nucleotides read TGTGCCAGCAGCGCTAGCGGGACGAGCTCCTACGGGCAGTACTTC. It encodes CASSASGTSSYGQYF.

This clonotype appeared a single time. The rearrangement links TRBV28 to TRBJ2-3, with TRBD1 matching 10 bases. Germline assignment: CDR1 MDHEN and CDR2 SYDVKM. This CDR3 is built from 14 residues. V trimming: 3 bases; J trimming: 5 bases; junction bases outside the gene matches: 2. The CDR3 sequence: CASSFRDRGDTQYF. The CDR3 DNA sequence: TGTGCCAGCAGTTTTAGGGACAGGGGAGATACGCAGTATTTT.

This clonotype was counted between two and nine times. The J gene is TRBJ1-5, the V gene TRBV20-1; TRBD1 agrees at 7 bases. The CDR3 is 15 residues long. V lost 7 bases to trimming and J lost 3 bases; unmatched junction nucleotides: 12. Germline V CDR1 and CDR2: DFQATT, SNEGSKA (reference sequence). Written as DNA, the CDR3 is TGCAGTGTCAACCCTGGACAGGAATACAATCAGCCCCAGCATTTT. It specifies CSVNPGQEYNQPQHF.

This clonotype was observed a few times. The rearrangement joins TRBV14 to TRBJ2-3, with TRBD2 matching 9 bases. CDR1 and CDR2 (germline): SGHDN, FVKESK. V was pared by 2 bases and J by 0 bases, with 24 bases of the junction left unmatched. The CDR3 length is 23 residues. This CDR3 is CASSQSKRQGSSGTPLSTDTQYF. For the CDR3, the DNA is TGTGCCAGCAGCCAAAGTAAAAGGCAAGGGTCTAGCGGGACTCCCTTAAGCACAGATACGCAGTATTTT.

This clonotype came up many times. V and J are TRBV12-3 or TRBV12-4 and TRBJ2-5; the D is unclear. The V end was cut by 11 bases, the J end by 4 bases, with 14 bases between. There are 12 residues in the CDR3. The CDR3 reads CAPLWSRETQYF. The CDR3 coding sequence is TGTGCCCCGCTTTGGAGCAGAGAGACCCAGTACTTC.